This TCR beta chain was observed in a study of T cells in Graves' hyperthyroidism and ophthalmopathy. Background on the study: Before any treatment, at initial diagnosis, peripheral blood was collected.

Exclusion criteria comprised uncontrolled infection, other autoimmune disease, pregnancy or lactation. Using 9.5 to 10 ml of fresh peripheral blood, PBMCs were prepared. Study-level results: Clonotypes that were expanded in thyroid above 0.001 mostly appeared in blood too.

Germline lookup yields CDR1 MDHEN and CDR2 SYDVKM. The V gene end was trimmed by 6 bases and the J gene end by 4 bases; junction bases not matched to a gene: 6. The CDR3 covers 15 residues. In this sample, this clonotype turned up many times. Its target is not known. Researchers took RNA transcripts and amplified the TCR beta CDR3 regions from them. TCR CDR3 regions were first amplified by RT-PCR with HTBI primers. MiXCR, applied by TCRdb to the multiplex PCR reads, yields one record per CDR3 protein. This table holds a few hundred thousand distinct CDR3 sequences, roughly 16% found once. The chain is built from TRBV28 and TRBJ2-1; 10 nucleotides agree with TRBD2. The origin of this receptor is a woman aged 25 to 39 with Graves' ophthalmopathy. Sample: blood. CDR3 in DNA: TGTGCCAGCAGCCCAACTAGCGGGGCGTACAATGAGCAGTTCTTC. Protein sequence: CASSPTSGAYNEQFF. Looking up the rest from reference TRBV28 and TRBJ2-1 gives the full variable domain: DVKVTQSSRYLVKRTGEKVFLECVQDMDHENMFWYRQDPGLGLRLIYFSYDVKMKEKGDIPEGYSVSREKKERFSLILESASTNQTSMYLCASSPTSGAYNEQFFGPGTRLTVL.